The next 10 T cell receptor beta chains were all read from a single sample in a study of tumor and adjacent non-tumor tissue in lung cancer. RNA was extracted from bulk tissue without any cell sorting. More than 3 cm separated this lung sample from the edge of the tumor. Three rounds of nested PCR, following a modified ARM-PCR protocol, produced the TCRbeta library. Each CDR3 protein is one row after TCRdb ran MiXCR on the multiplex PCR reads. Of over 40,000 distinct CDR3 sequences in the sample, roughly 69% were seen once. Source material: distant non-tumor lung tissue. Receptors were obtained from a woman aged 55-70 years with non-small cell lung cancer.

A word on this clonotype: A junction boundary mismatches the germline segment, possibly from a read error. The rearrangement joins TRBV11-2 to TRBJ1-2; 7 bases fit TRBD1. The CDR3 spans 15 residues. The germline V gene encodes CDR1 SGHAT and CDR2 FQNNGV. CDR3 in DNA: TGTGCCAGCAGCTTAGTACGGGACAGCCAGCATGTCTACAGCTTC. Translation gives CASSLVRDSQHVYSF.

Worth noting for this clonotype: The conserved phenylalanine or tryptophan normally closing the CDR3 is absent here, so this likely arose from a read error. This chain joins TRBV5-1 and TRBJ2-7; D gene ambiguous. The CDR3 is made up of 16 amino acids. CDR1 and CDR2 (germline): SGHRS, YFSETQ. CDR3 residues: CAGSLAEVVGNYEQYY. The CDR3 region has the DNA TGCGCCGGCAGCTTGGCCGAGGTCGTAGGGAACTACGAGCAGTACTAC.

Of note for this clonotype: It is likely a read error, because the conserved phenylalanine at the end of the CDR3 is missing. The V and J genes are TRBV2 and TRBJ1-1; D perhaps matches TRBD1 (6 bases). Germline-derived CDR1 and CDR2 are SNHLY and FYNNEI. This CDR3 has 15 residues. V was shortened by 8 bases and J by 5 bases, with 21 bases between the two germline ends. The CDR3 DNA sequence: TGTGCCAGCGGGGGCGAGGGGATCCTATTTACTGAAGCTTTCTTG. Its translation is CASGGEGILFTEAFL.

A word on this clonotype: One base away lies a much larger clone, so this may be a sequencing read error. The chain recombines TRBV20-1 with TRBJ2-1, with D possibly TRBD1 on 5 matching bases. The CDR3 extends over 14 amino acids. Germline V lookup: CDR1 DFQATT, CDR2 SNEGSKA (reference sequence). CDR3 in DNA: TGCAGTGTTAGACCCCTCTCCAGGGAACATGAGCAGTTCTTC. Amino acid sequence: CSVRPLSREHEQFF.

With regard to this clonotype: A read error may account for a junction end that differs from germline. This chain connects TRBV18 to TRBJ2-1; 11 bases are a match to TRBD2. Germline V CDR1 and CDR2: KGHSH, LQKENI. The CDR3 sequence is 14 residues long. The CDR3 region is CASSPGLADNEQSF. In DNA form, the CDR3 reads TGTGCCAGCTCACCGGGACTAGCGGACAATGAGCAGTCCTTC.

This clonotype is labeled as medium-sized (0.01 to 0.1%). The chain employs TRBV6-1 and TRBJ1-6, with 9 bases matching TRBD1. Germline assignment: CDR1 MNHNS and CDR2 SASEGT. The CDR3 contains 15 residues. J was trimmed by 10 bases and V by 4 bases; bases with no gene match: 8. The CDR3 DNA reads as TGTGCCAGCAGTGTGAAAGGACAGGGGTCATCACCCCTCCACTTT. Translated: CASSVKGQGSSPLHF.

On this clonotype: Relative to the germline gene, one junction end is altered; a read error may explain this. This chain's CDR3 is CASTSQGANTGELLF. The CDR3 DNA follows: TGTGCCAGCACTTCCCAGGGGGCTAACACCGGGGAGCTGTTATTT. The chain is built from TRBV6-2 or TRBV6-3 and TRBJ2-2, with 8 bases aligning to TRBD1. This CDR3 has 15 residues. Germline V gene data show CDR1 as MNHEY and CDR2 as SVGEGT.

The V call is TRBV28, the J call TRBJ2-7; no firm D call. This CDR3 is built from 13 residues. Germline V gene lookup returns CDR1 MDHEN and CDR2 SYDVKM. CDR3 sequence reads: CISNRRMTYEQYF. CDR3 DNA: TGTATCAGCAATCGCAGGATGACCTACGAGCAGTACTTC.

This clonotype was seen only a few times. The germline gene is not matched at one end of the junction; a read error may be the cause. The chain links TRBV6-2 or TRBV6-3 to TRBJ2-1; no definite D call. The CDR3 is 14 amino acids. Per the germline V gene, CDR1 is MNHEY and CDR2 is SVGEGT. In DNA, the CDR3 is TGTGCCAGCAACCGCCAAAGCTCCTACAATGAGCAGTTCTTT. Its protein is CASNRQSSYNEQFF.

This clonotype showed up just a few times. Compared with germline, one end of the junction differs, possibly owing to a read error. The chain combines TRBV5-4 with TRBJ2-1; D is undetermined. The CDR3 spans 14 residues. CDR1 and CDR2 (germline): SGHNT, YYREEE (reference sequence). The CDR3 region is CASSPTGSNNEQLF. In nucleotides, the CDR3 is TGTGCCAGCAGCCCCACTGGGTCGAATAATGAGCAGCTCTTC. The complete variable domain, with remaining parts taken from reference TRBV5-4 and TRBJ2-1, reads ETGVTQSPTHLIKTRGQQVTLRCSSQSGHNTVSWYQQALGQGPQFIFQYYREEENGRGNFPPRFSGLQFPNYSSELNVNALELDDSALYLCASSPTGSNNEQLFGPGTRLTVL.